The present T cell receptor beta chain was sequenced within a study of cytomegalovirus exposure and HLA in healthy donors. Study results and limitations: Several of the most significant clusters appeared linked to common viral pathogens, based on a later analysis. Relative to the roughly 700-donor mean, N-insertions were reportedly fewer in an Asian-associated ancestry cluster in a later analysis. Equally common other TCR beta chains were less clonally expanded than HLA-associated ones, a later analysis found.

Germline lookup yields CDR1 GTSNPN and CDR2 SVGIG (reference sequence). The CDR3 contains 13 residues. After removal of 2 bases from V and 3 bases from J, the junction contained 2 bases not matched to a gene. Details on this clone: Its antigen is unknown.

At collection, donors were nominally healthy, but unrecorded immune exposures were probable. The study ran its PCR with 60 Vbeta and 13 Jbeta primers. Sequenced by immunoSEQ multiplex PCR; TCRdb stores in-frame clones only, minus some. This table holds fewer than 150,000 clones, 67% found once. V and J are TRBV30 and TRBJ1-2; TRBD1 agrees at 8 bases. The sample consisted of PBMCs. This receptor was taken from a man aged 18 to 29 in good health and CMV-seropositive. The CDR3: CAWSSDRDYGYTF. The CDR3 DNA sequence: TGTGCCTGGAGTTCGGACAGGGACTATGGCTACACCTTC.